This T cell receptor beta chain was sequenced in a study of cytomegalovirus exposure and HLA in healthy donors (dated by TCRdb to about 2017). Looking at the study overall: An earlier analysis of approximately 550 of the donors reported about 250 Gb of sequence data and 100 million to 130 million unique TCR beta sequences from 150 million to 200 million T cells. All discovery cohort repertoires had been generated using a single sequencing platform. An earlier analysis of 587 of the donors applied high-throughput TCR beta sequencing to assess whether each TCR beta V gene segment acted as functional or pseudogenic. A later analysis re-analyzed previously published TCR beta repertoires from about 730 donors and added high-resolution HLA genotyping to study TCR occurrence patterns. Besides the first cohort of more than 650 subjects, a separate validation cohort made up of over a hundred different subjects was used. Donor age, sex, ethnicity and CMV serostatus were collected together with the repertoire data. The later analysis used no new phenotypic data to find candidate immune exposures, relying instead on TCR beta sequences and their occurrence across donors. The number of typed donors differed by locus: roughly 629-640 for A, B, C, DRB1 and DQB1; approximately 520 for DQA1; 606 for DPA1; and 450 to 480 for DPB1. Across 300 to 400 genotyped donors of the cohort, an average of approximately 220,000 unique TCR beta nucleotide sequences per donor were sequenced, and approximately 19% of those sequences were non-productive. HLA typing covered class I and class II loci at four-digit resolution. An early release that covered around 590 HLA-typed donors contained approximately 300 gigabases of sequencing data and tens of millions of unique TCR sequences. To predict cytomegalovirus infection status, the study brought together high-throughput TCR immunosequencing, statistical association of individual TCRs with disease status, and machine learning. The study profiled the T cell repertoires of around 700 subjects by immunosequencing and related them to cytomegalovirus serostatus. The study was designed to test whether signatures of past pathogen exposure could be identified by cataloging public T cell receptors. Four to six DR-DQ haplotypes were handled as single units for association and clustering, since linkage in the cohort was strong. Genome-wide SNP genotypes for about three fifths of the roughly 670 donors were used in a later genetic analysis, which treated that subset as a discovery cohort. Among the roughly 400 genotyped donors, around 79% belonged to the genetic ancestry cluster associated with self-reported Caucasian donors.

The library was generated by the immunoSEQ multiplex PCR assay. For the multiplex PCR, a mixture combining 60 forward primers for TCR Vbeta segments and 13 reverse primers for TCR Jbeta segments was used. The CDR3 region of rearranged TCR beta genes was amplified from genomic DNA with a multiplex PCR assay. Amplified TCR beta libraries were sequenced as 87-base-pair reads on the Illumina HiSeq System. The paper's processing steps were these. A later analysis counted tens of millions of unique TCR beta chains across the 690 or so repertoires, and 10 million to 11 million of these chains were shared by at least two donors. Raw reads were error-corrected and collapsed into unique sequences with a nearest-neighbor algorithm that merged closely related sequences to remove PCR and sequencing errors. V, D and J gene segments were assigned by aligning CDR3 sequences to IMGT reference sequences. For a sequence to be retained, at least a six-nucleotide match to both a V gene segment and a J gene segment was required. Rearrangements were classified as productive when the CDR3 lacked stop codons and remained in frame with V and J, and all other rearrangements were classified as non-productive. CDR3 was defined by IMGT convention, running from the second conserved V-encoded cysteine to the conserved J-encoded phenylalanine. Sequences without an unambiguous match to a single V gene segment were excluded from the earlier analysis of a few hundred of the donors. An earlier analysis of some 500 of the donors classified V segments as functional when productive rearrangements were above 56.7% and as segregating when the standard deviation between donors was above 5%. A statistical classification framework was developed to diagnose cytomegalovirus status using the catalog of TCR beta chain sequences. V and J gene assignment, in a later analysis, came from comparing TCR nucleotide sequences with IMGT/GENE-DB human TR gene sequences. Using the TCRdist pipeline, a later analysis assigned CDR3 sequences along with most-parsimonious VDJ recombination scenarios. In a later analysis, each TCR beta chain was defined by its CDR3 amino acid sequence together with its V-gene family, and reads lacking a unique V-gene family were excluded. A later analysis removed 500 to 650 highly shared, low-generation-probability nucleotide sequences to deal with suspected cross-contamination and a sequencing artifact. In a later analysis, a clonal expansion index was calculated for each public chain from normalized within-repertoire ranks of inferred template counts. In a later analysis, generation probabilities were computed with a VDJ recombination model fitted to out-of-frame rearrangements, and the resulting probabilities were checked against IGoR. A later analysis scored TCR-TCR, TCR-HLA and TCR-CMV co-occurrence with hypergeometric tests, applying a repertoire-size bias correction to TCR pairs. False discovery rates were estimated in a later analysis by permuting HLA or CMV assignments 20 times. A later analysis grouped co-occurring TCRs with DBSCAN, adding TCRdist sequence similarity when clustering within HLA-allele-positive subsets. For co-occurrence clustering, repertoires with fewer than 30,000 or more than 120,000 public chains were excluded, along with five repertoires with anomalous nucleotide sharing. TCRdb took this table from immuneACCESS and kept in-frame rearrangements with V and J called. Such tables lack part of the clones; where checked against another copy, unresolved V genes explain under half of the gap, and the rest is unexplained. V and J calls and clone size come straight from that table; D and trimming were deduced from the DNA. This sample has some 140,000 clones in its table, and 70% to 85% of those were observed once. The ten largest clonotypes hold approximately 10% of the sample.

Here is what the overall study found, with its caveats: Correlated functional status among segregating V segments might be attributable to linkage disequilibrium, but an unknown experimental factor could not be ruled out. In a later genetic analysis, fewer N-insertions in productive TCRs were reported among donors in an Asian-associated ancestry cluster than the approximately 670-donor mean. Across donors, most TCR sequences were observed very rarely, whereas some public TCRs were present in many individuals. A total of 164 TCR beta chains were listed by the study as associated with cytomegalovirus. Sequencing depth was assumed to be roughly uniform across donors in the presence/absence analyses, though that assumption may not hold. Because HLA typing was unavailable for some donors at each locus, only the typed subset was used in association tests. An association between a missense DCLRE1C variant and V-gene and J-gene trimming of TCR beta chains was found in a later genetic analysis and replicated in an independent cohort. According to the authors, the approach could potentially be generalized to other disease states and immunological phenotypes. The classifier was reported to diagnose cytomegalovirus status with high specificity and sensitivity in both the original cohort and the validation cohort. In this cohort, only TCR beta chains were sequenced, and detectable features were limited by the absence of alpha or paired-chain data. When HLA alleles, especially DR and DQ, strongly co-occurred, attributing TCR associations to individual alleles was difficult. Some IMGT-functional V segments, including TRBV6-2 and TRBV6-3, could not be distinguished by the 87-base-pair reads and were therefore excluded. At a false discovery rate of 0.05, a later analysis linked 16,951 TCR beta sequences to specific HLA alleles. Most CMV-associated TCR beta chains appeared to be HLA-restricted in a later analysis, and the HLA associations seemed to be driven largely by CMV exposure. In a later analysis, TCR association rates were found to vary across HLA loci, with the most associated TCRs seen for DRB1 alleles and the fewest for HLA-C alleles. A cluster of highly shared sequence variants was judged likely to represent a technical artifact of the sequencing pipeline. A further reported finding was that TCR beta sequences accurately predicted the HLA-A and HLA-B alleles for most subjects in the first cohort. A later analysis reported that several top co-occurrence clusters appeared linked to parvovirus B19, influenza, CMV and Epstein-Barr virus. The only immune exposure information available for the cohort was CMV serostatus. Compared with equally common non-associated chains, HLA-associated TCR beta chains in a later analysis were more clonally expanded and had lower generation probabilities. Roughly 15 rarely observed V segments, including chromosome 9 orphons, were excluded from the earlier analysis of approximately 500 of the donors because counts were too low. In vitro tests confirmed that a few of the cytomegalovirus-associated TCR beta chains recognize cytomegalovirus antigens. In an earlier analysis of under 600 of the donors, most TCR beta V segments were observed in productive rearrangements about 87% or about 30% of the time, broadly matching IMGT annotations.

In total, just over 650 healthy bone marrow donors made up the cohort. At the time of sampling, all cohort members were nominally healthy, though unrecorded immune exposures were likely present. The donor was CMV seropositive and was included in the group of 250 to 350 seropositive cohort members. Each donor provided a peripheral blood sample, and peripheral blood mononuclear cells were used for TCR beta sequencing. The Qiagen DNeasy Blood Extraction Kit was used to extract genomic DNA from the blood cell samples. Worth noting for this clone: Its antigen is still unknown. No quality values exist for individual bases; no much larger clone is one base distant.

CDR1 PRHDT and CDR2 FYEKMQ were looked up in the germline V gene (reference sequence). Here V drops 3 bases and J drops 0 bases, and the junction holds 14 bases not matched to any gene. The CDR3 runs 20 amino acids, cysteine and phenylalanine included. The kept DNA is CDR3 alone, 60 bases in frame from the first base. The sequence was obtained from a woman aged 45-65 years in good health and CMV-seropositive. The receptor chain draws on TRBV13 and TRBJ2-6, and 7 junctional nucleotides match TRBD1. The sequencing input was PBMCs. This receptor has the CDR3 CASSFIPGQTLSSGANVLTF. Read as DNA, the sequence is TGTGCCAGCAGCTTCATTCCGGGACAGACATTAAGCTCTGGGGCCAACGTCCTGACTTTC.